This T cell receptor beta chain was obtained from a study of OX40 agonist ivuxolimab in advanced cancers. Generated by immunoSEQ multiplex PCR, the TCRdb table keeps only in-frame clones and is missing some. The table has about 48,000 clones, around nine tenths seen once. Germline V gene data show CDR1 as SGHAT and CDR2 as FQDESV (reference sequence). With V trimmed by 5 bases and J by 6 bases, 3 bases remained unmatched. CDR3 length: 13 residues. The V call is TRBV11-1, the J call TRBJ2-2; TRBD1 matches 7 bases. The source was CD4+ or CD8+ T cells sorted from blood, collected in a trial of the OX40 agonist ivuxolimab. This receptor was identified in an adult with an advanced solid tumor such as melanoma, head and neck, liver or kidney cancer. CDR3 in amino acids: CASSGDRAGELFF. The CDR3 DNA sequence: TGTGCCAGCAGCGGTGACAGGGCCGGGGAGCTGTTTTTT.